The clone carrying this TCR beta chain was observed a single time. The antigen is unknown. This entry comes from a study of T cell responses to AZD1222 COVID-19 vaccine. Study outcomes and limitations: Clonal diversity may have been underestimated, and the donors were mostly white British, with more females than males.

Clones were read by immunoSEQ multiplex PCR, and TCRdb kept only the in-frame ones, dropping some. The sample shows roughly 120,000 clones, roughly 87% of them seen only once. The ends lost 4 bases at V and 3 bases at J; junction bases unmatched: 6. The CDR3 length is 15 residues. CDR1 is SGDLS, CDR2 YYNGEE, per germline. This sample comprised peripheral blood, obtained on day 0 of MenACWY control vaccination. This sequence joins TRBV9 and TRBJ2-2, with 7 bases that match TRBD1. The source of this sequence is an adult in good health. CDR3 sequence: CASSSRGSDTGELFF. CDR3 nucleotide sequence: TGTGCCAGCAGCTCCAGGGGGTCGGACACCGGGGAGCTGTTTTTT.